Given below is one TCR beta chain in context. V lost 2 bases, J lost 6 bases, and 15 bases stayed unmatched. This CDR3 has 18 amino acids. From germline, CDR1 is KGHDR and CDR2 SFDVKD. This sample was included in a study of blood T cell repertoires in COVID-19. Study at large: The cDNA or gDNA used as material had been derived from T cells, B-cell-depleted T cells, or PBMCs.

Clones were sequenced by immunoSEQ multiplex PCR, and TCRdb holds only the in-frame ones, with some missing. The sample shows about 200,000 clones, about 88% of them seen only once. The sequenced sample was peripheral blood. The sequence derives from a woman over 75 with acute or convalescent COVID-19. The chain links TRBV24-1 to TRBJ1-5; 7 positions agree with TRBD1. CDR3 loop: CATSDSRWEGGLGQPQHF. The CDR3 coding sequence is TGTGCCACCAGTGATTCCCGATGGGAAGGGGGCCTGGGTCAGCCCCAGCATTTT.